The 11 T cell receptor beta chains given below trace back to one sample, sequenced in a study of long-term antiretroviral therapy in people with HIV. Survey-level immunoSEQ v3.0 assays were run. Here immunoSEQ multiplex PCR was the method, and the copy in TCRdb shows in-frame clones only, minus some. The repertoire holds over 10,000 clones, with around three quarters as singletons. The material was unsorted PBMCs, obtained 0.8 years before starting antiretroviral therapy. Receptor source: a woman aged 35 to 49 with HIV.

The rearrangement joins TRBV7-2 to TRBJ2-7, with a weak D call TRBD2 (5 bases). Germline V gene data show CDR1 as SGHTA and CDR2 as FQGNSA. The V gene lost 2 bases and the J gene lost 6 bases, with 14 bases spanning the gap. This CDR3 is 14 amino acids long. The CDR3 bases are TGTGCCAGCAGCTTAATGGAGGACGTAGTCGAGCAGTACTTC. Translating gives CASSLMEDVVEQYF.

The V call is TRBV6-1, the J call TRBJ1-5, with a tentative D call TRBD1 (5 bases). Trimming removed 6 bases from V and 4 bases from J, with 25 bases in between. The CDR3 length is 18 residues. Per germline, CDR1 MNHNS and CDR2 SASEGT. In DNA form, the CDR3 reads TGTGCCAGCAGCGAAATCCAGGGATCAAGGAACCGTAATCAGCCCCAGCATTTT. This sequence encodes CASSEIQGSRNRNQPQHF.

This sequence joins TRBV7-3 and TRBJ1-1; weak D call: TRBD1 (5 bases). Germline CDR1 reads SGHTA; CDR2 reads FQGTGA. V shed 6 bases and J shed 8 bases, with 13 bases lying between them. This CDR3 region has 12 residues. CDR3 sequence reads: CASRGDSREAFF. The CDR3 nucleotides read TGTGCCAGCAGGGGCGACAGTCGAGAAGCTTTCTTT.

CDR3 in amino acids: CASAGRGNSNQPQHF. The CDR3 DNA is TGTGCCAGTGCCGGCAGGGGAAATAGCAATCAGCCCCAGCATTTT. V and J are TRBV19 and TRBJ1-5; weak D call: TRBD1 (6 bases). Germline V lookup: CDR1 LNHDA, CDR2 SQIVND (reference sequence). CDR3 size: 15 residues. Trimming removed 8 bases from V and 0 bases from J, with 14 bases in between.

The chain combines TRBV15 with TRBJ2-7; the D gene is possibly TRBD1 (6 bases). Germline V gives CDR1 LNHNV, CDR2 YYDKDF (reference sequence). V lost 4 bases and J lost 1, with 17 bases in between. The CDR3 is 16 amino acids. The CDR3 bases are TGTGCCACCAGCATTACGTTTGGGACACAATCCTACGAGCAGTACTTC. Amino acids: CATSITFGTQSYEQYF.

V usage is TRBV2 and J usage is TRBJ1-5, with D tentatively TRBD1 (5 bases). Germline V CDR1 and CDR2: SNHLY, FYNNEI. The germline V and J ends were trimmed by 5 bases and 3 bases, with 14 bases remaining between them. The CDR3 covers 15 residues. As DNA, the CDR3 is TGTGCCAGCAGTTTTATACCAGGGAACAATCAGCCCCAGCATTTT. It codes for CASSFIPGNNQPQHF.

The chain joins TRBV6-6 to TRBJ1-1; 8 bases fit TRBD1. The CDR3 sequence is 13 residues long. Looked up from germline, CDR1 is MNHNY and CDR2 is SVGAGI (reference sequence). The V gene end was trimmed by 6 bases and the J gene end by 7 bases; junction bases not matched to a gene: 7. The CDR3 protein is CASSPGQGGEAFF. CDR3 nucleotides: TGTGCCAGCAGCCCCGGACAGGGAGGTGAAGCTTTCTTT.

The CDR3, as DNA: TGTGCCAGCAGTTACGGGGATATGAACACTGAAGCTTTCTTT. This codes for CASSYGDMNTEAFF. The V gene is TRBV6-5, the J gene TRBJ1-1, with no clear D. The CDR3 length is 14 residues. Germline V CDR1 and CDR2: MNHEY, SVGAGI. V was cut by 2 bases and J by 0 bases, with 7 bases left in between.

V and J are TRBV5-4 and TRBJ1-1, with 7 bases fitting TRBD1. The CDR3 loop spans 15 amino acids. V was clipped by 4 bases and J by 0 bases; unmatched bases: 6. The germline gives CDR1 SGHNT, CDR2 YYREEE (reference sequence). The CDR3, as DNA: TGTGCCAGCAGCATACCAACAGGGGTGAACACTGAAGCTTTCTTT. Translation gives CASSIPTGVNTEAFF.

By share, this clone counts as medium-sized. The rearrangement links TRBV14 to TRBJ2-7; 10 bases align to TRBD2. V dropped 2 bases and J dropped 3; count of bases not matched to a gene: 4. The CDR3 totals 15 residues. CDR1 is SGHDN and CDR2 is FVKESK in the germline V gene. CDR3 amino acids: CASSQLPSGSYEQYF. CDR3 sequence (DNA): TGTGCCAGCAGCCAACTCCCTAGCGGGAGCTACGAGCAGTACTTC.

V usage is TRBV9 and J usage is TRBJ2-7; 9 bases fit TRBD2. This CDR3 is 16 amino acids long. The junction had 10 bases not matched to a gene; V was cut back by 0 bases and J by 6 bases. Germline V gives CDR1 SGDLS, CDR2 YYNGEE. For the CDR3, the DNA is TGTGCCAGCAGCGTAGGAGCGGGGGGTAGCAGGGGCGAGCAGTACTTC. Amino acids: CASSVGAGGSRGEQYF. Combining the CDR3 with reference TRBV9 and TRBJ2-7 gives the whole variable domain DSGVTQTPKHLITATGQRVTLRCSPRSGDLSVYWYQQSLDQGLQFLIQYYNGEERAKGNILERFSAQQFPDLHSELNLSSLELGDSALYFCASSVGAGGSRGEQYFGPGTRLTVT.